The entry below describes one T cell receptor (beta chain). This sample is part of a study of blood T cell repertoires in COVID-19. Profiling relied on immunoSEQ multiplex PCR, and the TCRdb table lists in-frame clones only, not all of them. The sample includes under 200,000 clones, approximately 91% of them seen just once. V was clipped by 11 bases and J by 1 base; unmatched bases: 16. The CDR3 runs to 18 residues. Germline loops: CDR1 LNHDA, CDR2 SQIVND (reference sequence). This chain joins TRBV19 and TRBJ2-1, with 11 bases identical to TRBD2. What was sequenced was peripheral blood. The sequence was obtained from a man younger than 30 with COVID-19, enrolled during active disease. DNA of the CDR3: TGTGCCGGCGAGACACTAGCGGGAGTGAGGAGGTCCTACAATGAGCAGTTCTTC. Protein: CAGETLAGVRRSYNEQFF.